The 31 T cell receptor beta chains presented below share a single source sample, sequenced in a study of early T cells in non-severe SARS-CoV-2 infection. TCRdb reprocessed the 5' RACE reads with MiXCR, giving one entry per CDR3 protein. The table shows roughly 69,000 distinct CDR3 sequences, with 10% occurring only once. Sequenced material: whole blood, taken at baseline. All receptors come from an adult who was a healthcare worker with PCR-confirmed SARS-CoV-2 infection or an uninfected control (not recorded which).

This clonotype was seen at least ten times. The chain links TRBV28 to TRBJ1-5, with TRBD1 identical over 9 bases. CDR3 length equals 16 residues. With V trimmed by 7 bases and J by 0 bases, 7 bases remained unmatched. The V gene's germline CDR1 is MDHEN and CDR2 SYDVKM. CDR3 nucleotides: TGTGCCAGCAAACCCGGGACAGGGTATAGCAATCAGCCCCAGCATTTT. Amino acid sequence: CASKPGTGYSNQPQHF.

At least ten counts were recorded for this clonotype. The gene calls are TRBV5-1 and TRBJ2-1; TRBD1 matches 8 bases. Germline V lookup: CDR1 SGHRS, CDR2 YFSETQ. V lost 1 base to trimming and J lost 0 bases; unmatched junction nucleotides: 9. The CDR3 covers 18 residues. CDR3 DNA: TGCGCCAGCAGCTTGTGGGGGACAGGTGCAAGCTCCTACAATGAGCAGTTCTTC. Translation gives CASSLWGTGASSYNEQFF.

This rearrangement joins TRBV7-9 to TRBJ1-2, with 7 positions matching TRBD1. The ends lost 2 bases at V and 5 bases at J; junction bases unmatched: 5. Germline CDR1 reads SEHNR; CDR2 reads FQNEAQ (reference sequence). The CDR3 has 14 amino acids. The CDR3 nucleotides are TGTGCCAGCAGCTTAAAGGGACAGCTTTATGGCTACACCTTC. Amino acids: CASSLKGQLYGYTF.

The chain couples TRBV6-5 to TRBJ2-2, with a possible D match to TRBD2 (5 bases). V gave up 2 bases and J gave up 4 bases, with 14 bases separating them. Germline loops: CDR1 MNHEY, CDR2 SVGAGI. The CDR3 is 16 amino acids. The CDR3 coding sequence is TGTGCCAGCAGTTACAATGTCCTTCGGGGCACCGGGGAGCTGTTTTTT. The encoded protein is CASSYNVLRGTGELFF.

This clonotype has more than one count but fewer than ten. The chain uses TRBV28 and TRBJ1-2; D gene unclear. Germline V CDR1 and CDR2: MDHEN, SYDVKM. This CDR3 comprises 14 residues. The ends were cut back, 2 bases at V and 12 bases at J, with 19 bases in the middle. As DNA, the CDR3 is TGTGCCAGCAGTTTACAGGTCCCCTACTCTGGGGACACCTTC. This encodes CASSLQVPYSGDTF.

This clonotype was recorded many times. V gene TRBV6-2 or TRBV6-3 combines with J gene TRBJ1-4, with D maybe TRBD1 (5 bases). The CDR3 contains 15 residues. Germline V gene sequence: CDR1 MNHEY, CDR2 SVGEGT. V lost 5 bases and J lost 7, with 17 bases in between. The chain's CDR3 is CASSPPGSRGEKLFF. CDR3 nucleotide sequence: TGTGCCAGCAGTCCGCCGGGTTCGAGGGGTGAAAAACTGTTTTTT.

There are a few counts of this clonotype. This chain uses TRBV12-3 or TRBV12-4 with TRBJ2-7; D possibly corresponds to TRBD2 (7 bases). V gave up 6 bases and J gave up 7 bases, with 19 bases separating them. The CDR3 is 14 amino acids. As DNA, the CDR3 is TGTGCCAGCAGCCCCTCCCGGGGGGCAGGGGAGCAGTACTTC. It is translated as CASSPSRGAGEQYF.

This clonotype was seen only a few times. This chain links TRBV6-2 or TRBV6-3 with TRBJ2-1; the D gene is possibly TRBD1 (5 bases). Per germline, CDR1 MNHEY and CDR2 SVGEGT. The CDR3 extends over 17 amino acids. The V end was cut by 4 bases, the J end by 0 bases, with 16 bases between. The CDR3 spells CASSFFGAQSSYNEQFF. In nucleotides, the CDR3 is TGTGCCAGCAGTTTTTTTGGGGCCCAAAGCTCCTACAATGAGCAGTTCTTC.

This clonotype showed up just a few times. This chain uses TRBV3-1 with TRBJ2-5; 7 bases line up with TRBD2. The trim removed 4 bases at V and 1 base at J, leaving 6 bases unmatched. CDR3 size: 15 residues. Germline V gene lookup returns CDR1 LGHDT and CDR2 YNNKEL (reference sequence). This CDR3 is CASSLSGNIQETQYF. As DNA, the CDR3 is TGTGCCAGCAGCCTCAGCGGGAATATCCAAGAGACCCAGTACTTC.

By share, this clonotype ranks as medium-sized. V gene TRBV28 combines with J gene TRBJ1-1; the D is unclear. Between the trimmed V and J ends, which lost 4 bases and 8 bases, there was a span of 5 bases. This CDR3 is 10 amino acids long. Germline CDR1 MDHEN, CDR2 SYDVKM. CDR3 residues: CASSSREAFF. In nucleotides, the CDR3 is TGTGCCAGCAGTTCCCGCGAAGCTTTCTTT.

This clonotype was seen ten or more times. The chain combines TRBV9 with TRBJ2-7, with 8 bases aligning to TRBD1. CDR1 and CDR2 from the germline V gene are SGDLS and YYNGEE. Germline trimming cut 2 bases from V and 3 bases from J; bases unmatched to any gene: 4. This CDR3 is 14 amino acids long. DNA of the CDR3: TGTGCCAGCAGCGTGGCCACAGGGGGCTACGAGCAGTACTTC. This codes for CASSVATGGYEQYF.

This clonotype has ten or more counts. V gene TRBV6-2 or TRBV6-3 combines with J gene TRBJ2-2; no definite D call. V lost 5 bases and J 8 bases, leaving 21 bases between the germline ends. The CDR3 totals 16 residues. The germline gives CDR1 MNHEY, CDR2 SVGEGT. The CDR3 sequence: CASSDRRAEKEGELFF. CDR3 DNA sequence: TGTGCCAGCAGTGACCGCCGGGCGGAGAAGGAGGGGGAGCTGTTTTTT.

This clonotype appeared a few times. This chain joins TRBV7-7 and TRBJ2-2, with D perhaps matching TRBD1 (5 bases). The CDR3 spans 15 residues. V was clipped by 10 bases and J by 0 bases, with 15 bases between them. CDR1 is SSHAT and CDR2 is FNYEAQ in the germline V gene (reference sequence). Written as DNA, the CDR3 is TGTGCCATCAAGCCTCAGACAGCGAACACCGGGGAGCTGTTTTTT. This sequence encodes CAIKPQTANTGELFF. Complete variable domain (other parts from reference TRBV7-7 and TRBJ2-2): GAGVSQSPRYKVTKRGQDVTLRCDPISSHATLYWYQQALGQGPEFLTYFNYEAQPDKSGLPSDRFSAERPEGSISTLTIQRTEQRDSAMYRCAIKPQTANTGELFFGEGSRLTVL.

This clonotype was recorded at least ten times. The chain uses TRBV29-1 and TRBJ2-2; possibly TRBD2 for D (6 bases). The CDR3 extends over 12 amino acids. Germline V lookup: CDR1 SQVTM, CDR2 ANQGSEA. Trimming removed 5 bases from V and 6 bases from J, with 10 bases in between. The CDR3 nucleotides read TGCAGCGTTAGACGGGGGTCCGGGGAGCTGTTTTTT. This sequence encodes CSVRRGSGELFF.

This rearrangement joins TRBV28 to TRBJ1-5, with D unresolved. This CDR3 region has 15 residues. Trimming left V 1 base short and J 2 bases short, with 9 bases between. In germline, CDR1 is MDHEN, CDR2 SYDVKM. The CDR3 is CASSLYRTGNQPQHF. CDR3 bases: TGTGCCAGCAGTTTATATAGAACTGGCAATCAGCCCCAGCATTTT.

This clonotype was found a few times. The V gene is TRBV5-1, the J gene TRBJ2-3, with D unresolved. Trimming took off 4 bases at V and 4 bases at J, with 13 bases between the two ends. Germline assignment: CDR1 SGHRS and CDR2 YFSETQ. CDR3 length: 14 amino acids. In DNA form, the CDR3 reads TGCGCCAGCAGCCGGGCGATGGTGGCAGATACGCAGTATTTT. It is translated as CASSRAMVADTQYF.

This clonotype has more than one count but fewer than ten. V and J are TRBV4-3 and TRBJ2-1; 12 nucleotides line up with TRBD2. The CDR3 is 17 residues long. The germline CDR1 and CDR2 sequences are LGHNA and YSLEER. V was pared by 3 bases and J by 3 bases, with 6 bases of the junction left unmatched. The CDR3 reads CASSHRLAGDVYNEQFF. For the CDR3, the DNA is TGCGCCAGCAGCCATCGACTAGCGGGAGACGTCTACAATGAGCAGTTCTTC.

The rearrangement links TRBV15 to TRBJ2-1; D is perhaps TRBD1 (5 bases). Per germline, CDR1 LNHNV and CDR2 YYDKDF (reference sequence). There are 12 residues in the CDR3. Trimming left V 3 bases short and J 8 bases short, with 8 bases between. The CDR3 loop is CATSSQGDEQFF. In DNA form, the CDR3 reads TGTGCCACCAGCAGCCAGGGTGATGAGCAGTTCTTC.

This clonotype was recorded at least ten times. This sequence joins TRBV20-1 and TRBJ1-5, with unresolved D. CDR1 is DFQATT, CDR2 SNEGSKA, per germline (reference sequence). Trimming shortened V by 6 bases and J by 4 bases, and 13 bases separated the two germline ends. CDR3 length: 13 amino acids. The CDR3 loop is CSANAQPNQPQHF. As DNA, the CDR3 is TGCAGTGCCAATGCCCAGCCTAATCAGCCCCAGCATTTT.

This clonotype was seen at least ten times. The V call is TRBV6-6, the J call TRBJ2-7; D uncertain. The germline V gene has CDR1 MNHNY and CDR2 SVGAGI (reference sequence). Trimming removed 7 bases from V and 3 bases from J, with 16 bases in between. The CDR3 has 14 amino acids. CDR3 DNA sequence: TGTGCCAGCAAAAGGGAAACCACCATCTACGAGCAGTACTTC. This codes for CASKRETTIYEQYF.

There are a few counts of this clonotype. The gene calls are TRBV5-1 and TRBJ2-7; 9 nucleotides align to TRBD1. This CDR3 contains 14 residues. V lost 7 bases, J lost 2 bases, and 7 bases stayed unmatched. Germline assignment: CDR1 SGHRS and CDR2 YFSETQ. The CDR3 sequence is CASGSGQGTYEQYF. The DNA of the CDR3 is TGCGCCAGCGGGAGTGGACAGGGGACCTACGAGCAGTACTTC.

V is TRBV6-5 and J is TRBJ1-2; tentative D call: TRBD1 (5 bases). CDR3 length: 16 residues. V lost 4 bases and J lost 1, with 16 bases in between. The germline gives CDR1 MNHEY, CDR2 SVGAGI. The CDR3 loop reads CASSSINGHLNYGYTF. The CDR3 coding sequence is TGTGCCAGCAGTTCCATCAACGGACATCTTAACTATGGCTACACCTTC.

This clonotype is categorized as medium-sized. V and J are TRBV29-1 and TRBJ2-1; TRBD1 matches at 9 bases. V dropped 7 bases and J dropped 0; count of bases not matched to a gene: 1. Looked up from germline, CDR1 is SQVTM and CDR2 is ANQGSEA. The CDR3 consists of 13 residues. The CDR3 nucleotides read TGCAGCGGGGACAGGGACTCCTACAATGAGCAGTTCTTC. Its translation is CSGDRDSYNEQFF.

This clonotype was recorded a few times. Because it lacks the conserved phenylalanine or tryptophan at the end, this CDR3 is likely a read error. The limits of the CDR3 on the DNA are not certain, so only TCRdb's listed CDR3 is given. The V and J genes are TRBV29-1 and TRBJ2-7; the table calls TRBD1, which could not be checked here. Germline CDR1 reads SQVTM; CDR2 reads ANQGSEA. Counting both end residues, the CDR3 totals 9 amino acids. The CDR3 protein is CSGPPQDPS.

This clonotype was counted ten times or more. Here the CDR3 reads CASSQGQVRYGYTF. As DNA, the CDR3 is TGCGCCAGCAGCCAAGGCCAAGTGCGCTATGGCTACACCTTC. The chain employs TRBV4-1 and TRBJ1-2; D not certain. The CDR3 runs to 14 residues. The V end was cut by 1 base, the J end by 4 bases, with 10 bases between. Germline V gives CDR1 MGHRA, CDR2 YSYEKL.

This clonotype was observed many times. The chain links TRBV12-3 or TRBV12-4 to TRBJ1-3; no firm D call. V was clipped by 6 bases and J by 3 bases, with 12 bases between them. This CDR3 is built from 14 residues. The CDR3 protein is CASRPGSVGNTIYF. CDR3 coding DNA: TGTGCCAGCAGGCCCGGATCGGTTGGAAACACCATATATTTT.

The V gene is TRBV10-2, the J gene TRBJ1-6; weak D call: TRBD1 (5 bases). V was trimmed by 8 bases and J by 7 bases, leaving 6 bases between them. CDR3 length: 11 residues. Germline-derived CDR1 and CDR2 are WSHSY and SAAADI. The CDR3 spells CASRDNSPLHF. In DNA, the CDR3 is TGCGCCAGCCGGGACAATTCACCCCTCCACTTT.

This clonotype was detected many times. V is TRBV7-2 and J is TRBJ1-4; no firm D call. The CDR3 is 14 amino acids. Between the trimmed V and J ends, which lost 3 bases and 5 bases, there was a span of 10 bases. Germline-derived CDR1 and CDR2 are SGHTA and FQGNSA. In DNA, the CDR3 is TGTGCCAGCAGCTTGGACCGCTGGAATGAAAAACTGTTTTTT. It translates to CASSLDRWNEKLFF.

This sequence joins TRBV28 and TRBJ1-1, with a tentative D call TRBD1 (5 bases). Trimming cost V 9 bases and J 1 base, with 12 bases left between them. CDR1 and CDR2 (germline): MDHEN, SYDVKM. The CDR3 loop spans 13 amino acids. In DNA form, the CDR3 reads TGTGCCAGTTTTGGACATGCGAACACTGAAGCTTTCTTT. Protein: CASFGHANTEAFF.

CDR3 nucleotide sequence: TGTGCCAGCAGAAGGACGGATAGCTCCTACGAGCAGTACTTC. Translation: CASRRTDSSYEQYF. The J gene is TRBJ2-7, the V gene TRBV6-5; D call uncertain. Germline-derived CDR1 and CDR2 are MNHEY and SVGAGI. There are 14 residues in the CDR3. V was clipped by 6 bases and J by 0 bases, with 12 bases between them.

CDR3 nucleotide sequence: TGTGCCAGCAGTCAGTCGGCAGTTCCTGGCTACACCTTC. Translated: CASSQSAVPGYTF. This chain joins TRBV27 and TRBJ1-2; D remains unclear. The CDR3 extends over 13 amino acids. The V end lost 5 bases, the J end lost 7 bases, and 14 bases lay between the germline ends. Per the germline V gene, CDR1 is MNHEY and CDR2 is SMNVEV (reference sequence).